This T cell receptor beta chain was captured by sequencing in a study of neoadjuvant anti-PD-1 for oral cavity cancer. Study in general: Nivolumab at 3 mg/kg was mostly given biweekly, three to four doses, pre-surgery. Patients without progression got a fourth dose around day 43. Study-level findings and limits: Higher pretreatment Treg/Th17 ratios tracked higher pretreatment blood clonality.

Tumor libraries mostly used approximately 4.9 ug genomic DNA, two replicates each. Assay used: immunoSEQ multiplex PCR; TCRdb lists only in-frame clones, some missing. The sample yields about 6,700 clones, less than 50% seen once. This clone was counted a few times. Its antigen is unknown. Germline V gene lookup returns CDR1 LNHDA and CDR2 SQIVND (reference sequence). The ends were cut back, 4 bases at V and 4 bases at J, with 13 bases in the middle. The CDR3 is 14 residues long. This chain links TRBV19 with TRBJ1-2; no reliable D call. Specimen: tumor tissue, collected before nivolumab (anti-PD-1) treatment. The receptor was isolated from a person aged 35 to 85 with oral cavity squamous cell carcinoma. The CDR3: CASSTWTVGYGYTF. The DNA of the CDR3 is TGTGCCAGTAGTACATGGACCGTAGGCTATGGCTACACCTTC.